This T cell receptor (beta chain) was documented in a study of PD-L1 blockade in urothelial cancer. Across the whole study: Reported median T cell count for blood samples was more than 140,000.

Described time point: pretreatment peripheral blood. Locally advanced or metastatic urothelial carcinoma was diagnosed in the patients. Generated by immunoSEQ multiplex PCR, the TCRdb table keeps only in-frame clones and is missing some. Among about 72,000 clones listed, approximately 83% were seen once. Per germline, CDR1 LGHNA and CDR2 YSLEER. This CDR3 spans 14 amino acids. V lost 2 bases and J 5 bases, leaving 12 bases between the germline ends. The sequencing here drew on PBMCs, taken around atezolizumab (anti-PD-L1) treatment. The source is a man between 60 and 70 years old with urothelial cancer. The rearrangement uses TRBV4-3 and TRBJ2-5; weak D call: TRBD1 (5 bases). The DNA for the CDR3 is TGCGCCAGCAGCCAACTAAGACAGAGTGAGACCCAGTACTTC. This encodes CASSQLRQSETQYF.